Listed here are 28 T cell receptor beta chains from one sample, sequenced in a study of T-cell reconstitution after alpha-beta-depleted transplantation in children (dated by TCRdb to between 2015 and 2016). The protocol used for the library was PCR. Sequencing was carried out with an Illumina HiSeq 2500. TCR libraries were prepared with molecular barcoding, using unique molecular identifiers to normalize TCRbeta repertoire quantification. TCRdb redid the processing of the public reads, applying fastp at Q25 and MiXCR, and retained in-frame beta chains. Every CDR3 protein is listed once, alongside the most common genes and DNA of its rows. The sample yields 640,000 or so distinct CDR3 sequences; 16% were counted once. Clones ranked in the top ten supply approximately 1.1% of the sample. Source: PBMCs from the stem cell graft donor, taken from the stem cell graft. Receptors originate from a human donor who donated a stem cell graft to a child with acute myeloid leukemia.

A few counts support this clonotype. The rearrangement links TRBV11-2 to TRBJ2-2, with TRBD1 matching over 8 bases. The length of the CDR3 is 14 residues. Germline loops: CDR1 SGHAT, CDR2 FQNNGV. The ends lost 4 bases at V and 5 bases at J; junction bases unmatched: 3. CDR3 region: CASSSDRVTGELFF. The CDR3 DNA reads TGTGCCAGCAGCTCGGACAGGGTGACCGGGGAGCTGTTTTTT.

The chain uses TRBV7-3 and TRBJ2-5; a weak D match, TRBD1 (6 bases). Germline V gene data show CDR1 as SGHTA and CDR2 as FQGTGA. The CDR3 runs 15 residues. Between the trimmed V and J ends, which lost 1 base and 4 bases, there was a span of 13 bases. DNA for the CDR3: TGTGCCAGCAGCTTAAGGAAAACAGGGCGAGAGACCCAGTACTTC. This translates into CASSLRKTGRETQYF.

This clonotype was seen many times. CDR3 amino acids: CSARFPSASTDTQYF. In DNA, the CDR3 is TGCAGTGCTAGATTTCCTAGCGCTAGCACAGATACGCAGTATTTT. The V call is TRBV20-1, the J call TRBJ2-3, with D maybe TRBD2 (6 bases). Germline CDR1 reads DFQATT; CDR2 reads SNEGSKA (reference sequence). This CDR3 spans 15 amino acids. Trimming took 2 bases from V and 0 from J, leaving 12 bases between them.

This clonotype showed up just once. This could be a read error, since a much larger clone is one nucleotide away. The V call is TRBV20-1, the J call TRBJ2-3, with TRBD2 identical over 10 bases. Germline V CDR1 and CDR2: DFQATT, SNEGSKA (reference sequence). The CDR3 is made up of 13 amino acids. Trimming took 6 bases from V and 6 from J; bases not matched to a gene: 6. In DNA, the CDR3 is TGCAGTGCCCGTAGCGGGGGGAGGGATACGCAGTATTTT. Its protein product is CSARSGGRDTQYF.

This clonotype came up a few times. J is TRBJ2-1 and V is TRBV12-3 or TRBV12-4, with TRBD2 matching over 11 bases. This CDR3 comprises 17 residues. After removal of 3 bases from V and 8 bases from J, the junction contained 12 bases not matched to a gene. The CDR3 region has the DNA TGTGCCAGCAGTTTTAGTACTAGCGGGGGCCCCGGGCATGAGCAGTTCTTC. Translating it yields CASSFSTSGGPGHEQFF.

In this sample, this clonotype turned up many times. The chain has TRBV20-1 and TRBJ2-5; D could derive from TRBD1 or TRBD2 (5 bases each). The germline V gene has CDR1 DFQATT and CDR2 SNEGSKA (reference sequence). The germline V and J ends were trimmed by 3 bases and 2 bases, with 10 bases remaining between them. CDR3 length: 13 amino acids. CDR3 sequence (DNA): TGCAGTGCTAGCGTTGGGGGACAAGAGACCCAGTACTTC. Amino acid sequence: CSASVGGQETQYF.

This clonotype appeared a few times. The V and J genes are TRBV20-1 and TRBJ1-4; TRBD1 agrees at 11 bases. V was pared by 5 bases and J by 4 bases, with 12 bases of the junction left unmatched. The germline V gene has CDR1 DFQATT and CDR2 SNEGSKA (reference sequence). The CDR3 extends over 17 amino acids. Written as DNA, the CDR3 is TGCAGTGCTTCGGGACAGGGGGACCCAGGTCTTAATGAAAAACTGTTTTTT. Amino acids: CSASGQGDPGLNEKLFF.

This clonotype was seen many times. The chain's CDR3 is CSVDRGSDTQYF. In nucleotides, the CDR3 is TGCAGCGTTGACAGGGGCAGCGATACGCAGTATTTT. V is TRBV29-1 and J is TRBJ2-3; possibly TRBD1 for D (6 bases). Trimming stripped 3 bases from V and 6 bases from J, with 10 bases between. CDR3 length: 12 residues. From germline, CDR1 is SQVTM and CDR2 ANQGSEA.

This clonotype has just a few counts. The V call is TRBV25-1, the J call TRBJ1-2; TRBD1 is a possible D gene (5 bases). Looked up from germline, CDR1 is MGHDK and CDR2 is SYGVNS. The CDR3 extends over 13 amino acids. The V gene lost 2 bases and the J gene lost 6 bases, with 10 bases spanning the gap. The CDR3 nucleotides read TGTGCCAGCAGTGAAGGGGGGGGGAATGGCTACACCTTC. As protein: CASSEGGGNGYTF.

The sample holds many counts of this clonotype. This chain links TRBV29-1 with TRBJ2-1; unclear D gene. CDR1 and CDR2 from the germline V gene are SQVTM and ANQGSEA. This CDR3 has 12 residues. The germline V and J ends were trimmed by 4 bases and 4 bases, with 8 bases remaining between them. The CDR3 DNA is TGCAGCGTTGGGAACGGTTACAATGAGCAGTTCTTC. Protein sequence: CSVGNGYNEQFF.

This clonotype was observed many times. The chain joins TRBV4-1 to TRBJ1-1; D remains ambiguous. This CDR3 contains 15 residues. Trimming left V 0 bases short and J 5 bases short, with 13 bases between. Germline V gene sequence: CDR1 MGHRA, CDR2 YSYEKL. The CDR3 here is CASSQDALGKTEAFF. In DNA form, the CDR3 reads TGCGCCAGCAGCCAAGATGCGTTAGGAAAAACTGAAGCTTTCTTT.

In its sample, this clonotype was seen many times. The chain recombines TRBV7-2 with TRBJ1-5; no clear D. V was shortened by 5 bases and J by 4 bases, with 9 bases between the two germline ends. The CDR3 spans 13 residues. From germline, CDR1 is SGHTA and CDR2 FQGNSA. The CDR3 nucleotides are TGTGCCAGCAGCCCCCGCCAGAATCAGCCCCAGCATTTT. Its protein product is CASSPRQNQPQHF.

V usage is TRBV20-1 and J usage is TRBJ1-3; the D gene is possibly TRBD1 (5 bases). Germline assignment: CDR1 DFQATT and CDR2 SNEGSKA (reference sequence). V lost 1 base, J lost 0 bases, and 16 bases lay in between. This CDR3 is 17 amino acids long. CDR3 sequence reads: CSARAAGTPSSGNTIYF. The DNA of the CDR3 is TGCAGTGCTAGAGCCGCCGGGACTCCCAGCTCTGGAAACACCATATATTTT.

The chain couples TRBV4-2 to TRBJ1-2; 9 bases match TRBD1. CDR3 length equals 13 residues. Germline V gene lookup returns CDR1 LGHNA and CDR2 YNFKEQ. Trimming at V came to 8 bases and at J to 6 bases, leaving 7 bases not matched to a gene. In DNA, the CDR3 is TGTGCCAGCTGGGACAGGGTCCTGGATGGCTACACCTTC. This translates into CASWDRVLDGYTF.

The sample holds many counts of this clonotype. J is TRBJ1-5 and V is TRBV20-1; 9 bases map to TRBD1. V lost 6 bases, J lost 4 bases, and 7 bases stayed unmatched. Germline V gene sequence: CDR1 DFQATT, CDR2 SNEGSKA (reference sequence). CDR3 length: 14 residues. CDR3 protein: CSAIPGQGNQPQHF. Here the CDR3 DNA reads TGCAGTGCAATCCCGGGACAGGGTAATCAGCCCCAGCATTTT.

Here the CDR3 DNA reads TGTGCCAGCAGCGGGAGACCCGCAACTAATGAAAAACTGTTTTTT. Amino acids: CASSGRPATNEKLFF. The chain uses TRBV9 and TRBJ1-4; D is undetermined. V lost 3 bases and J 0 bases, leaving 9 bases between the germline ends. The CDR3 totals 15 residues. Germline V gene lookup returns CDR1 SGDLS and CDR2 YYNGEE.

This clonotype was seen only a few times. V gene TRBV15 combines with J gene TRBJ1-1; tentatively, D is TRBD1 (5 bases). The V end was cut by 4 bases, the J end by 1 base, with 7 bases between. The length of the CDR3 is 13 residues. Germline CDR1 LNHNV, CDR2 YYDKDF (reference sequence). The CDR3 DNA follows: TGTGCCACCAGCATGACAGCGAACACTGAAGCTTTCTTT. Its protein product is CATSMTANTEAFF.

This clonotype was detected many times. The chain combines TRBV5-6 with TRBJ1-2; D is perhaps TRBD1 (5 bases). The germline V gene encodes CDR1 SGHDT and CDR2 YYEEEE. The V end was cut by 4 bases, the J end by 0 bases, with 22 bases between. This CDR3 contains 18 residues. The CDR3 DNA reads as TGTGCCAGCAGCCCTACGGGACGGACTAACCCGGCTAACTATGGCTACACCTTC. It specifies CASSPTGRTNPANYGYTF.

This clonotype was detected only a few times. The V gene is TRBV20-1, the J gene TRBJ2-1, with D perhaps assigned TRBD1 or TRBD2 (5 bases each). The CDR3 runs 8 residues. CDR1 and CDR2 from the germline V gene are DFQATT and SNEGSKA (reference sequence). CDR3 region: CSPGAKFF. The CDR3 DNA is TGCAGCCCCGGGGCCAAGTTCTTC.

Only a few counts were recorded for this clonotype. The chain couples TRBV11-1 to TRBJ2-6; D is undetermined. The CDR3 loop spans 17 amino acids. The germline gives CDR1 SGHAT, CDR2 FQDESV (reference sequence). V was shortened by 4 bases and J by 0 bases, with 13 bases between the two germline ends. The CDR3 region is CASSYNSYLSGANVLTF. CDR3 nucleotide sequence: TGTGCCAGCAGCTACAACAGCTACCTCTCTGGGGCCAACGTCCTGACTTTC.

This clonotype was seen repeatedly, ten times or more. The chain carries TRBV7-9 and TRBJ2-7; no firm D call. Between the trimmed V and J ends, which lost 3 bases and 2 bases, there was a span of 8 bases. This CDR3 spans 13 amino acids. CDR1 and CDR2 from the germline V gene are SEHNR and FQNEAQ (reference sequence). The CDR3 region is CASSFPSTYEQYF. The CDR3 nucleotides read TGTGCCAGCAGCTTTCCCTCAACCTACGAGCAGTACTTC.

This chain joins TRBV18 and TRBJ2-7, with TRBD1 matching 7 bases. Germline V gene lookup returns CDR1 KGHSH and CDR2 LQKENI. Trimming removed 0 bases from V and 0 bases from J; junction bases left unmatched: 2. The CDR3 length is 15 residues. The CDR3 region is CASSPPDRPSYEQYV. In DNA, the CDR3 is TGTGCCAGCTCACCACCGGACAGGCCCTCCTACGAGCAGTACGTC.

This clonotype was seen only a few times. V usage is TRBV20-1 and J usage is TRBJ2-4; perhaps TRBD1 as D (6 bases). V gave up 3 bases and J gave up 6 bases, with 18 bases separating them. Germline-derived CDR1 and CDR2 are DFQATT and SNEGSKA (reference sequence). The CDR3 extends over 15 amino acids. CDR3 loop: CSARDTGTHPNIQYF. Here the CDR3 DNA reads TGCAGTGCTAGGGACACCGGGACACACCCAAACATTCAGTACTTC.

This clonotype was found many times. The J gene is TRBJ2-1, the V gene TRBV13; 9 bases match TRBD2. This CDR3 has 14 residues. Looked up from germline, CDR1 is PRHDT and CDR2 is FYEKMQ (reference sequence). Germline trimming cut 0 bases from V and 8 bases from J; bases unmatched to any gene: 2. CDR3: CASSLGRGGDEQFF. CDR3 DNA: TGTGCCAGCAGCTTAGGCCGCGGGGGGGATGAGCAGTTCTTC.

The rearrangement uses TRBV15 and TRBJ2-5; TRBD1 or TRBD2 may be the D gene (5 bases each). This CDR3 spans 16 amino acids. Germline-derived CDR1 and CDR2 are LNHNV and YYDKDF (reference sequence). Trimming shortened V by 1 base and J by 4 bases, and 16 bases separated the two germline ends. The CDR3 loop is CATSRALGVEGETQYF. The CDR3 nucleotides are TGTGCCACCAGCAGAGCATTAGGGGTCGAGGGAGAGACCCAGTACTTC.

This clonotype has ten or more counts. V usage is TRBV29-1 and J usage is TRBJ2-7; D may correspond to TRBD1 or TRBD2 (5 bases each). CDR1 SQVTM and CDR2 ANQGSEA come from the germline V gene. The CDR3 sequence is 15 residues long. Trimming pared 1 base from V and 2 bases from J, leaving 15 bases between. CDR3 nucleotides: TGCAGCGTTGAAGCTCCCGGGACCGCGGCCTACGAGCAGTACTTC. Residues: CSVEAPGTAAYEQYF.

In its sample, this clonotype was seen many times. The genes are TRBV5-1 and TRBJ2-5; D is perhaps TRBD2 (6 bases). The CDR3 is made up of 11 amino acids. Germline V CDR1 and CDR2: SGHRS, YFSETQ. Deletions cut 4 bases from V and 9 bases from J, with 10 bases between. CDR3 in DNA: TGCGCCAGCAGCCCCGGGGGAGCCCAGTACTTC. Its translation: CASSPGGAQYF. Based on the CDR3 plus reference TRBV5-1 and TRBJ2-5, the full variable domain is KAGVTQTPRYLIKTRGQQVTLSCSPISGHRSVSWYQQTPGQGLQFLFEYFSETQRNKGNFPGRFSGRQFSNSRSEMNVSTLELGDSALYLCASSPGGAQYFGPGTRLLVL.

This clonotype was detected only a few times. The rearrangement links TRBV7-9 to TRBJ1-1; D is uncertain. The CDR3 is made up of 13 amino acids. Between the trimmed V and J ends, which lost 0 bases and 8 bases, there was a span of 10 bases. Per the germline V gene, CDR1 is SEHNR and CDR2 is FQNEAQ (reference sequence). The CDR3 sequence: CASSLAGTEEAFF. CDR3 DNA sequence: TGTGCCAGCAGCTTAGCTGGAACGGAAGAAGCTTTCTTT.